The 20 T cell receptor beta chains in this list originate from one sample, sequenced in a study of T-cell reconstitution after alpha-beta-depleted transplantation in children. Unique molecular identifiers were incorporated when the TCRbeta library was constructed. TCRdb reprocessed the PCR reads via MiXCR and lists one record per CDR3 protein. This sample carries a few hundred thousand distinct CDR3 sequences, roughly 25% of them seen once, and the ten largest clones take 2.6%. The source material was PBMCs, sampled before TCRalphabeta/CD19-depleted stem cell transplant. The origin of the receptors is a girl aged 2 to 9 with Fanconi anemia, due to receive a stem cell transplant.

Regarding this clonotype: Compared with germline, one end of the junction differs, possibly owing to a read error. V gene TRBV12-3 or TRBV12-4 combines with J gene TRBJ2-1; 10 bases map to TRBD2. The CDR3 runs 19 residues. CDR3 region: CACSFLGPVGLADYNEQFF. The CDR3 region has the DNA TGTGCCTGCAGTTTTTTGGGGCCCGTCGGACTAGCGGACTACAATGAGCAGTTCTTC.

The rearrangement links TRBV7-9 to TRBJ1-4, with D uncertain. Per germline, CDR1 SEHNR and CDR2 FQNEAQ (reference sequence). This CDR3 spans 12 amino acids. Trimming shortened V by 4 bases and J by 6 bases, and 6 bases separated the two germline ends. This CDR3 is CASSSTYEKLFF. CDR3 nucleotides: TGTGCCAGCAGCTCCACCTATGAAAAACTGTTTTTT.

The rearrangement links TRBV15 to TRBJ2-3; 7 bases fit TRBD2. The V segment lost 3 bases and the J segment 1 base; nucleotides outside the gene matches: 10. This CDR3 has 17 residues. CDR1 is LNHNV, CDR2 YYDKDF, per germline (reference sequence). In nucleotides, the CDR3 is TGTGCCACCAGCAGTCCCAGCGGGACTGAGGGCACAGATACGCAGTATTTT. Protein: CATSSPSGTEGTDTQYF.

A few counts support this clonotype. The genes are TRBV5-1 and TRBJ2-5, with 7 bases lining up with TRBD2. Germline-derived CDR1 and CDR2 are SGHRS and YFSETQ. The V segment lost 0 bases and the J segment 4 bases; nucleotides outside the gene matches: 3. This CDR3 spans 14 amino acids. Here the CDR3 reads CASSLGGGGETQYF. Here the CDR3 DNA reads TGCGCCAGCAGCTTGGGTGGCGGGGGAGAGACCCAGTACTTC.

The chain has TRBV28 and TRBJ2-7; 16 bases agree with TRBD2. The CDR3 consists of 18 residues. V dropped 1 base and J dropped 4; count of bases not matched to a gene: 7. CDR1 MDHEN and CDR2 SYDVKM come from the germline V gene. CDR3: CASSLYGTSGRVQYEQYF. The DNA for the CDR3 is TGTGCCAGCAGTTTATACGGGACTAGCGGGAGGGTTCAGTACGAGCAGTACTTC.

This clonotype was observed a handful of times. The CDR3, as DNA: TGTGCCAGCAGCAAAGCTGAACGGTACGAGGGACAGGGCCAAGGTTACACCTACGAGCAGTACTTC. This encodes CASSKAERYEGQGQGYTYEQYF. The chain links TRBV21-1 to TRBJ2-7; no check of the table's D call, TRBD1, against the DNA was made. TRBV21-1 is a recognized pseudogene. The CDR3 has 22 residues.

The gene calls are TRBV20-1 and TRBJ2-3; D gene ambiguous. CDR1 is DFQATT and CDR2 is SNEGSKA in the germline V gene (reference sequence). Trimming pared 6 bases from V and 4 bases from J, leaving 11 bases between. The CDR3 is 12 residues long. This chain's CDR3 is CSADSGADTQYF. CDR3 in DNA: TGCAGTGCCGACTCTGGCGCAGATACGCAGTATTTT.

V gene TRBV29-1 combines with J gene TRBJ1-1; 7 bases are a match to TRBD1. The junction had 25 bases not matched to a gene; V was cut back by 8 bases and J by 1 base. The CDR3 spans 19 residues. Germline CDR1 reads SQVTM; CDR2 reads ANQGSEA. This chain's CDR3 is CSPEEGALRGQEENTEAFF. CDR3 nucleotide sequence: TGCAGCCCCGAGGAGGGGGCTCTCCGGGGGCAAGAGGAGAACACTGAAGCTTTCTTT. Filled out from reference TRBV29-1 and TRBJ1-1, the complete variable domain reads SAVISQKPSRDICQRGTSLTIQCQVDSQVTMMFWYRQQPGQSLTLIATANQGSEATYESGFVIDKFPISRPNLTFSTLTVSNMSPEDSSIYLCSPEEGALRGQEENTEAFFGQGTRLTVV.

The gene calls are TRBV7-6 and TRBJ2-4; D is unresolved. Trimming removed 2 bases from V and 9 bases from J, with 11 bases in between. Germline V gives CDR1 SGHVS, CDR2 FNYEAQ. The length of the CDR3 is 13 residues. Here the CDR3 reads CASSLTLDSIQYF. The CDR3 coding sequence is TGTGCCAGCAGCTTAACCCTAGATAGCATTCAGTACTTC.

This clonotype has a count of ten or more. CDR3: CATSDGGVTDTQYF. The CDR3 bases are TGTGCCACCAGTGACGGCGGTGTCACAGATACGCAGTATTTT. This sequence joins TRBV24-1 and TRBJ2-3; D remains ambiguous. CDR1 is KGHDR and CDR2 is SFDVKD in the germline V gene. The length of the CDR3 is 14 residues. V was clipped by 4 bases and J by 2 bases, with 9 bases between them.

The sample holds many counts of this clonotype. This chain links TRBV29-1 with TRBJ2-6; D might be TRBD2 (5 bases). This CDR3 spans 13 amino acids. The germline V gene has CDR1 SQVTM and CDR2 ANQGSEA. Between the trimmed V and J ends, which lost 3 bases and 2 bases, there was a span of 5 bases. As DNA, the CDR3 is TGCAGCGTTGAGAGGGCTGGGGCCAACGTCCTGACTTTC. Translating it yields CSVERAGANVLTF.

This chain links TRBV12-3 or TRBV12-4 with TRBJ1-2; 11 bases fit TRBD1. J lost 8 bases, V lost 6 bases, and 8 bases had no gene match. The CDR3 has 14 amino acids. For the CDR3, the DNA is TGTGCCAGCAGCCCGGGGGACAGGGGGAGAGGCTACACCTTC. Protein sequence: CASSPGDRGRGYTF.

This clonotype was detected ten times or more. The gene calls are TRBV12-3 or TRBV12-4 and TRBJ2-3; D is unclear. CDR3 length equals 16 residues. The V end was cut by 3 bases, the J end by 2 bases, with 15 bases between. The CDR3 region has the DNA TGTGCCAGCAGTTTGGCCTCCCAACCCTTCACAGATACGCAGTATTTT. Encoded protein: CASSLASQPFTDTQYF.

CDR3 protein: CSAPPGQTFYEQYF. The DNA for the CDR3 is TGCAGTGCTCCTCCGGGACAGACTTTCTACGAGCAGTACTTC. The chain has TRBV20-1 and TRBJ2-7, with 7 bases matching TRBD1. The CDR3 has 14 amino acids. Germline V CDR1 and CDR2: DFQATT, SNEGSKA (reference sequence). V was pared by 5 bases and J by 3 bases, with 10 bases of the junction left unmatched.

This clonotype has at least ten counts. This sequence joins TRBV20-1 and TRBJ2-7, with 7 bases fitting TRBD1. The trim removed 7 bases at V and 2 bases at J, leaving 8 bases unmatched. CDR1 and CDR2 (germline): DFQATT, SNEGSKA (reference sequence). There are 13 residues in the CDR3. CDR3 bases: TGCAGTGTCACTGCCGACAGGGCCTACGAGCAGTACTTC. This encodes CSVTADRAYEQYF.

This clonotype was observed at least ten times. The V call is TRBV29-1, the J call TRBJ2-7, with D possibly TRBD1 on 5 matching bases. CDR3 length equals 13 residues. V was trimmed by 6 bases and J by 0 bases, leaving 12 bases between them. CDR1 and CDR2 (germline): SQVTM, ANQGSEA. CDR3 nucleotides: TGCAGCGTCCTGGACATAAGCTCCTACGAGCAGTACTTC. This sequence encodes CSVLDISSYEQYF.

This clonotype was seen repeatedly, ten times or more. This chain connects TRBV6-5 to TRBJ2-3; 13 bases match TRBD2. This CDR3 region has 16 residues. The germline CDR1 and CDR2 sequences are MNHEY and SVGAGI. The ends lost 2 bases at V and 5 bases at J; junction bases unmatched: 4. The CDR3 DNA reads TGTGCCAGCAGTTACCGGACTAGCGGGAGTAAAGATACGCAGTATTTT. Amino acid sequence: CASSYRTSGSKDTQYF.

This chain connects TRBV29-1 to TRBJ2-1; 12 bases fit TRBD2. The J segment lost 6 bases and the V segment lost 6 bases, leaving 9 bases of the junction unmatched. The CDR3 consists of 15 residues. Germline CDR1 SQVTM, CDR2 ANQGSEA. The CDR3 region has the DNA TGCAGCGTGACCCCAGCTAGCGGGGGGGCCAATGAGCAGTTCTTC. Translating it yields CSVTPASGGANEQFF.

The table lists this clonotype with many counts. The chain carries TRBV20-1 and TRBJ2-2; TRBD2 matches at 11 bases. The CDR3 sequence is 16 residues long. Germline assignment: CDR1 DFQATT and CDR2 SNEGSKA (reference sequence). With V trimmed by 6 bases and J by 4 bases, 10 bases remained unmatched. The CDR3 DNA reads TGCAGTGCAGGGGCGGTTAGCGGGAGGGGCACCGGGGAGCTGTTTTTT. Residues: CSAGAVSGRGTGELFF.

In this sample, this clonotype turned up many times. The chain uses TRBV20-1 and TRBJ2-1; TRBD1 is a possible D gene (5 bases). V was trimmed by 0 bases and J by 1 base, leaving 10 bases between them. Germline lookup yields CDR1 DFQATT and CDR2 SNEGSKA (reference sequence). The CDR3 has 15 residues. The CDR3 sequence: CSARDRGGSYNEQFF. CDR3 DNA: TGCAGTGCTAGAGATAGGGGTGGGTCCTACAATGAGCAGTTCTTC.